This paragraph reports one T cell receptor beta chain. This entry comes from a study of T cell responses to AZD1222 COVID-19 vaccine. Second doses at about 4 or about 12 weeks were pooled. The protocol was immunoSEQ multiplex PCR, while the TCRdb copy is restricted to in-frame clones and leaves out a portion. Of 90,000 to 150,000 clones in the sample, roughly nine tenths are singletons; the top ten hold 2.5% to 3.5%. The germline V and J ends were trimmed by 3 bases and 4 bases, with 15 bases remaining between them. CDR3 length equals 15 residues. Germline CDR1 reads ENHRY; CDR2 reads SYGVKD. The TCR was taken from an adult who received the AZD1222 COVID-19 vaccine. Material: peripheral blood, obtained 28 days after the second AZD1222 dose. The rearrangement links TRBV10-3 to TRBJ1-2; D is uncertain. The CDR3 loop reads CAISEGLRSSYGYTF. CDR3 sequence (DNA): TGTGCCATCAGTGAAGGTTTAAGGAGCAGCTATGGCTACACCTTC.